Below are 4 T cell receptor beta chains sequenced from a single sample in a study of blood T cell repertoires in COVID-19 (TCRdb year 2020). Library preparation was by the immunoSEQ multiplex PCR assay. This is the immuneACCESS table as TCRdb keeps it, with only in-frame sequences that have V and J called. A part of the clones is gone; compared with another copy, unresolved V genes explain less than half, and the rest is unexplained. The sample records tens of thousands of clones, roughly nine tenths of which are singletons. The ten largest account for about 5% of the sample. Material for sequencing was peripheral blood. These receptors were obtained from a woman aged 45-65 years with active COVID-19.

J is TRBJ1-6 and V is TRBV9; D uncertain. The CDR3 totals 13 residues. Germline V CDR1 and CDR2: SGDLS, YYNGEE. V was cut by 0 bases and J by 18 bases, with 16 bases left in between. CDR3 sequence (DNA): TGTGCCAGCAGCGTAGATTCGGACGGGGTCAGCCACTTT. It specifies CASSVDSDGVSHF.

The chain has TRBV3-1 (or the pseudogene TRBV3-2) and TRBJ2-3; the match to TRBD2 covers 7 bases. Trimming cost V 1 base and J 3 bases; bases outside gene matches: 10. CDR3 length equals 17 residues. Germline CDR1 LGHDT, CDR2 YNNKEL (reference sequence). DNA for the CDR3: TGTGCCAGCAGCCAAGTTTCCTTGGCGGGGGAGACAGATACGCAGTATTTT. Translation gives CASSQVSLAGETDTQYF.

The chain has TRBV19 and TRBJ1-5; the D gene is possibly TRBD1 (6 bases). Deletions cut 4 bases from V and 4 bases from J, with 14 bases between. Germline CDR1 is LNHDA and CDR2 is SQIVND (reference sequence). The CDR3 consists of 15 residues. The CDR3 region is CASSTADSSNQPQHF. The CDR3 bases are TGTGCCAGTAGTACCGCGGACAGTTCAAATCAGCCCCAGCATTTT.

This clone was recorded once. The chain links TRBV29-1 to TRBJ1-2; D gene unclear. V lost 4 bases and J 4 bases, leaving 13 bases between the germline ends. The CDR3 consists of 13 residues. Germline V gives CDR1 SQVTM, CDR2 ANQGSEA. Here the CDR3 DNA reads TGCAGCGTTGTCGGTGGATGGAGCTATGGCTACACCTTC. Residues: CSVVGGWSYGYTF.